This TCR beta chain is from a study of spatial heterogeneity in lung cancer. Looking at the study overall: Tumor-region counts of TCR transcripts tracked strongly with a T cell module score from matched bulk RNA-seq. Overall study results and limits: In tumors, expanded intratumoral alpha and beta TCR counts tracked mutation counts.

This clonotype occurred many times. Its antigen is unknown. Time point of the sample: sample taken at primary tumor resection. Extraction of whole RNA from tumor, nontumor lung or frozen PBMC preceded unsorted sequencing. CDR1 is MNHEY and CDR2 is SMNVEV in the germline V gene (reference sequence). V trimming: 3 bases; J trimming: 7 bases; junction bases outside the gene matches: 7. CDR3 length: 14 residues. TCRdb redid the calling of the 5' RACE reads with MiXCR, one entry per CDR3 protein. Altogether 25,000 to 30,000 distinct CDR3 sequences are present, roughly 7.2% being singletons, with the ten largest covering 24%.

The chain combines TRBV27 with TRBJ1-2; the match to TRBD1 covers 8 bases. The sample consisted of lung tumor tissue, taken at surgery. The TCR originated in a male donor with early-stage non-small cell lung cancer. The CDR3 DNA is TGTGCCAGCAGTTTGGACAGGGAAAGTAGTGGCTACACCTTC. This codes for CASSLDRESSGYTF.